The T cell receptor beta chain under discussion was sequenced for a study of Ad26.COV2.S vaccination and SARS-CoV-2 variants. The wider study: Enrollment placed the donor in the COV1001 Ad26.COV2.S trial arm. Ad26.COV2.S was injected intramuscularly once or twice, 56 days apart.

Treatment noted: about 20 received Ad26.COV2.S at low or high dose, single or two shots; five or six received placebo; per-sample allocation not given. Day 63 after the first vaccine or placebo injection was the time point for sampling. The vaccine delivered Wuhan-strain SARS-CoV-2 spike through an Ad26 vector. Data came from immunoSEQ multiplex PCR; TCRdb stores just in-frame clones and leaves some out. Counted here are around 340,000 clones, 65% to 90% occurring once; the ten biggest clones make up approximately 12%. The TCR originated in a person aged 18-65 years who received the Ad26.COV2.S COVID-19 vaccine or a placebo. The source was peripheral blood, collected in a trial of Ad26.COV2.S vaccine versus placebo.

CDR3: CASSFKNLGEQYF. DNA for the CDR3: TGTGCCAGCAGTTTTAAGAATCTGGGGGAGCAGTACTTC. The V call is TRBV12-3 or TRBV12-4, the J call TRBJ2-7; no clear D gene. Trimming took off 3 bases at V and 7 bases at J, with 13 bases between the two ends. This CDR3 contains 13 residues.